The TCR beta chain under discussion was sequenced for a study of control samples from healthy donors and cancer patients. This clone appeared once. Generated by immunoSEQ multiplex PCR, the TCRdb table keeps only in-frame clones and is missing some. The sample lists tens of thousands of clones; 70% to 75% were seen once. The CDR3 runs to 13 residues. In germline, CDR1 is SNHLY, CDR2 FYNNEI. Trimming left V 5 bases short and J 8 bases short, with 15 bases between. Sequenced sample: formalin-fixed, paraffin-embedded tissue. This receptor was taken from a male donor with melanoma. V and J are TRBV2 and TRBJ1-1; possibly TRBD1 for D (6 bases). CDR3 sequence reads: CASSPIRDREAFF. The CDR3 DNA is TGTGCCAGCAGTCCCATTCGCGACAGGGAAGCTTTCTTT.